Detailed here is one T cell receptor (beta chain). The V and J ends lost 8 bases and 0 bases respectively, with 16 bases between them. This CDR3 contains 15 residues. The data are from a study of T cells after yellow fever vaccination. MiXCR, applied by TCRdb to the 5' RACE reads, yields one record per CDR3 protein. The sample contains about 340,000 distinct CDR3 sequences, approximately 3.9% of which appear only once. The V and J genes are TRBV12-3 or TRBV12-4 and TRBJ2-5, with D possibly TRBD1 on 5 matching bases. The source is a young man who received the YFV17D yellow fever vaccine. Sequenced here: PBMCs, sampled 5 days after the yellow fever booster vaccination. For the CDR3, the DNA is TGTGCCAGCGGCAAAGGGGCTTTGTACCAAGAGACCCAGTACTTC. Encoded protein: CASGKGALYQETQYF.